A selection of T cell receptor beta chains follows, all from one sample in a study of Graves' ophthalmopathy and Graves' hyperthyroidism. TCRdb re-analysed the multiplex PCR reads in MiXCR, keeping a single row per CDR3 protein. The table shows 300,000 to 400,000 distinct CDR3 sequences, with under 20% occurring only once. Material: peripheral blood. Receptor source: an adult man with Graves' ophthalmopathy. Both conserved end residues are part of each CDR3. Fields, in order: CDR3 DNA, CDR3 protein, V gene, D gene, clone size, J gene. A D gene is named only where the DNA matches it firmly. Clone size is not always given. Where it is, it says once, few, many or a class for expanded clones.

TGTGCCAGCAGTTTACTAGGACTTGGGTTTGAAGCTTTCTTT | CASSLLGLGFEAFF | TRBV12-3/TRBV12-4 | - | many | TRBJ1-1
TGTGCCAGCACCCCTACGGGGGGATACGAAGCTTTCTTT | CASTPTGGYEAFF | TRBV11-2 | - | many | TRBJ1-1
TGTGCCAGCAGCCAAGATGAGGGATTCACCGGGGAGCTGTTTTTT | CASSQDEGFTGELFF | TRBV3-1 | - | few | TRBJ2-2
TGTGCCAGCAGTGAAAACGGCAATCAGCCCCAGCATTTT | CASSENGNQPQHF | TRBV6-1 | - | many | TRBJ1-5
TGTGCCAGCAGTTACTCGATACAGGGGGCATGGACCCAGTACTTC | CASSYSIQGAWTQYF | TRBV6-5 | TRBD1 | many | TRBJ2-5
TGTGCCAGCAGATTAGCGGCACAGGGCGTAGCTTTCTTT | CASRLAAQGVAFF | TRBV6-5 | - | - | TRBJ1-1
TGTGCCAGCAGTTACGAATTCAGGACTAGCGGGGGTCGTTTGTACTTC | CASSYEFRTSGGRLYF | TRBV6-5 | TRBD2 | - | TRBJ2-7
TGTGCCAGCAGTAATTGGGTGCAGACCCAGTACTTC | CASSNWVQTQYF | TRBV28 | - | many | TRBJ2-5
TGTGCCGCAGCGGGACGGATTAATGAAGCTTTCTTT | CAAAGRINEAFF | TRBV28 | - | many | TRBJ1-1
TGCGCCAGCAGGTTCAATAGCGGGAGCTACGAGCAGTACTTC | CASRFNSGSYEQYF | TRBV5-1 | TRBD2 | many | TRBJ2-7
TGTGCCAGCAGCTTAAACAGGGACTACGAGCAGTACTTC | CASSLNRDYEQYF | TRBV7-8 | - | many | TRBJ2-7
TGTGCCAGCAGCTTCCGAGGGGGCGGGGACACCGGGGAGCTGTTTTTT | CASSFRGGGDTGELFF | TRBV11-2 | - | many | TRBJ2-2
TGTGCCAGCAGCCCGCAAGCGGGGGGATTAGAGACCCAGTACTTC | CASSPQAGGLETQYF | TRBV28 | TRBD2 | many | TRBJ2-5
TGTGCCAGCATATCTCGGACGGGCACTGAAGCTTTCTTT | CASISRTGTEAFF | TRBV12-3/TRBV12-4 | - | many | TRBJ1-1
TGCGCCAGCAGCCAAGACCGGGATATAGGCTACACCTTC | CASSQDRDIGYTF | TRBV4-1 | - | many | TRBJ1-2
TGTGCCAGCAGTTACGGGTCTAGGCTAGGAGGGGGGTACGAGCAGTACTTC | CASSYGSRLGGGYEQYF | TRBV6-5 | - | few | TRBJ2-7
TGTGCCAGCAGTGAGACAGGGATGAACACTGAAGCTTTCTTT | CASSETGMNTEAFF | TRBV12-3/TRBV12-4 | TRBD1 | many | TRBJ1-1
TGTGCCTGGAGTAAGACTAACGAGCAGTACTTC | CAWSKTNEQYF | TRBV30 | - | many | TRBJ2-7
TGCGCCAGCAGCTTGGGGACAGGGGGCGCCTGGGCTTTCTTT | CASSLGTGGAWAFF | TRBV5-1 | TRBD1 | many | TRBJ1-1
TGTGCCAGCAGTGAAGGAGGGCGGTATGGCTACACCTTC | CASSEGGRYGYTF | TRBV6-1 | - | many | TRBJ1-2
TGTGCCAGCAGTGAAGGACAGGGCCTCCCTCTGAACACTGAAGCTTTCTTT | CASSEGQGLPLNTEAFF | TRBV6-1 | TRBD1 | many | TRBJ1-1
TGTGCCAGCAGTGAAGGGTGGAGGGAAAATGGCTACACCTTC | CASSEGWRENGYTF | TRBV6-1 | - | many | TRBJ1-2
TGTGCCAGCAGTTACGCAGGGGGCGCCTATAGCAATCAGCCCCAGCATTTT | CASSYAGGAYSNQPQHF | TRBV6-5 | TRBD1 | many | TRBJ1-5
TGTGCCAGCAGTTTATCGTTTTCAGAGACCCAGTACTTC | CASSLSFSETQYF | TRBV12-3/TRBV12-4 | - | many | TRBJ2-5
TGTGCCAGCAGGATTGGACAGGGGGCGTTGGGCTACACCTTC | CASRIGQGALGYTF | TRBV6-1 | TRBD1 | - | TRBJ1-2
TGTGCCAGCAGTTACTCGAGTGGACAGCCCTATGGCTACACCTTC | CASSYSSGQPYGYTF | TRBV6-5 | - | many | TRBJ1-2
TGTGCCAGCAGCCGGATGGGACAGGGGGCGCCTTCACCCCTCCACTTT | CASSRMGQGAPSPLHF | TRBV4-2 | TRBD1 | many | TRBJ1-6
TGCAGTGCTACCACCATGACGGCCGGGGAGCTGTTTTTT | CSATTMTAGELFF | TRBV20-1 | - | many | TRBJ2-2
TGCAGTGCCCGGACAGGCGGTATGAACACTGAAGCTTTCTTT | CSARTGGMNTEAFF | TRBV20-1 | TRBD1 | many | TRBJ1-1
TGTGCCAGCAGAAATTTCGGGGAAGGGAGGACAATATTT | CASRNFGEGRTIF | TRBV12-3/TRBV12-4 | - | many | TRBJ1-1
TGTGCCAGCAGCGCTACTAGCGGACATAACACCGGGGAGCTGTTTTTT | CASSATSGHNTGELFF | TRBV11-1 | TRBD2 | many | TRBJ2-2
TGTGCCAGCAGCTTACAGCCGGGGGTAGGGCGGGAGACCCAGTACTTC | CASSLQPGVGRETQYF | TRBV7-3 | - | many | TRBJ2-5
TGTGCCAGCAGGCCGACAGTGAACACTGAAGCTTTCTTT | CASRPTVNTEAFF | TRBV12-3/TRBV12-4 | - | many | TRBJ1-1
TGTGCCAGCAGTTTCGGACAGGGATATTCCTACGAGCAGTACTTC | CASSFGQGYSYEQYF | TRBV6-2/TRBV6-3 | TRBD1 | - | TRBJ2-7
TGTGCCAGCACGGTTGGGGGAGGCTACGAGCAGTACTTC | CASTVGGGYEQYF | TRBV27 | - | many | TRBJ2-7
TGTGCCAGCAGTTACCGGGTTGGCAGGGAATACGAGCAGTACTTC | CASSYRVGREYEQYF | TRBV6-2/TRBV6-3 | - | many | TRBJ2-7
TGTGCCAGCAGTGAAGGCGGGTATGCACGGATGAAGCCCCAAGAGACCCAGTACTTC | CASSEGGYARMKPQETQYF | TRBV6-1 | - | - | TRBJ2-5
TGTGCCAGCAGCTTAATTCCCGGGGAGCTGTTTTTT | CASSLIPGELFF | TRBV7-3 | - | many | TRBJ2-2
TGTGCCAGCTCACCCAGCAGACCCTCCTACGAGCAGTACTTC | CASSPSRPSYEQYF | TRBV18 | - | many | TRBJ2-7
TGTGCCAGCAGTTACTCTTCTCGCGGAGACAACTATGGCTACACCTTC | CASSYSSRGDNYGYTF | TRBV6-5 | - | many | TRBJ1-2
TGTGCCATCAGTGGGACAGACTATGGCTACACCTTC | CAISGTDYGYTF | TRBV27 | TRBD1 | - | TRBJ1-2
TGTGCCAGCAGCCGAATGGGGCACCAAGAGACCCAGTACTTC | CASSRMGHQETQYF | TRBV7-2 | - | many | TRBJ2-5
TGTGCCTGGAGCGACAGGGATAAGGGCGGTTCACCCCTCCACTTT | CAWSDRDKGGSPLHF | TRBV30 | TRBD1 | many | TRBJ1-6
TGCAGTGCTAGAGTGCCTGGGGGGGCCAACGTCCTGACTTTC | CSARVPGGANVLTF | TRBV20-1 | - | - | TRBJ2-6
TGTGCCAGCAGCTTAGAAAGGTCAAGGGAGGCTTTCTTT | CASSLERSREAFF | TRBV7-2 | - | - | TRBJ1-1
TGTGCCAGCAGCCGAACCTGGGGGAATGGCTACACCTTC | CASSRTWGNGYTF | TRBV7-2 | - | many | TRBJ1-2
TGCGCCAGCAGCCAAGAATCAGCTACCTACGAGCAGTACTTC | CASSQESATYEQYF | TRBV4-1 | - | many | TRBJ2-7
TGTGCCAGCAGTTCCAGGGGGGCCGGGTACGAGCAGTACTTC | CASSSRGAGYEQYF | TRBV12-3/TRBV12-4 | - | - | TRBJ2-7
TGTGCCAGCAGTTACGGCGCCAGCTACGAGCAGTACTTC | CASSYGASYEQYF | TRBV6-2/TRBV6-3 | - | many | TRBJ2-7
TGTGCCAGCAGCCGGACAGGGGGCGTCGGTCAGCCCCAGCATTTT | CASSRTGGVGQPQHF | TRBV3-1 | TRBD1 | many | TRBJ1-5
TGTGCCAGCAGCTTAACGAGTTACAATTCACCCCTCCACTTT | CASSLTSYNSPLHF | TRBV7-2 | - | many | TRBJ1-6
TGTGCCAGCAACCATGGCCCCGGGACAGGGTTCGGGGAGCTGTTTTTT | CASNHGPGTGFGELFF | TRBV12-3/TRBV12-4 | TRBD1 | many | TRBJ2-2
TGTGCCAGCAGCGGGGGACTATCCTCCTACGAGCAGTACTTC | CASSGGLSSYEQYF | TRBV9 | TRBD2 | many | TRBJ2-7
TGCAGTGCTAGGGGGCAGACCGCGGCCAACGTCCTGACTTTC | CSARGQTAANVLTF | TRBV20-1 | - | many | TRBJ2-6